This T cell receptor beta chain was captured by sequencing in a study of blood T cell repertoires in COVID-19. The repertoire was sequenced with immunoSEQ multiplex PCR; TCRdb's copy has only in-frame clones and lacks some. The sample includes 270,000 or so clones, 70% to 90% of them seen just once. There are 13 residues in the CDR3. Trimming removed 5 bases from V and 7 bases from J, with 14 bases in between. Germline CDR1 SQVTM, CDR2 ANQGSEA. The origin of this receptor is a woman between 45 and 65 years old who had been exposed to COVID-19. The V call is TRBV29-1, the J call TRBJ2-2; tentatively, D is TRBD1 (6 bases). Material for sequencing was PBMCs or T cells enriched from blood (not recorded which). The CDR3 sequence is CSVLGQIHGELFF. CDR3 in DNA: TGCAGCGTTCTTGGACAGATTCACGGGGAGCTGTTTTTT.